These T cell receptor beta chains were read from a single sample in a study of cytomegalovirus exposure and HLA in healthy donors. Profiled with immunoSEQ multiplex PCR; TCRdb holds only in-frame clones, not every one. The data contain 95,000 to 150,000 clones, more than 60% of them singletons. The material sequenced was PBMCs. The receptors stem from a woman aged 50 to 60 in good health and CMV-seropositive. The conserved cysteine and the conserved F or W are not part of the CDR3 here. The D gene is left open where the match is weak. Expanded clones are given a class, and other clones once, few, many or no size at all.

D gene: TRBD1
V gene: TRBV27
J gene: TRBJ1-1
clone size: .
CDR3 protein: ASSNKQGDAF

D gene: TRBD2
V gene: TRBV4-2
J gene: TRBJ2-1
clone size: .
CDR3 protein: ASSQEFRAGGRF

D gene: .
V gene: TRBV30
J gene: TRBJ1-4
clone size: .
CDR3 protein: AWRGDYPGEKLF

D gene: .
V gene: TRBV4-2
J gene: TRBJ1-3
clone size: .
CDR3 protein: ASSQDFGGLGNTIY

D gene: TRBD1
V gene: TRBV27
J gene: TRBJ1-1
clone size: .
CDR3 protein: ASSLRTGGIMNTEAF

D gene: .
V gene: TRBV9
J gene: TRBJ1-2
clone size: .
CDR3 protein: ASSVEVREDYGYT

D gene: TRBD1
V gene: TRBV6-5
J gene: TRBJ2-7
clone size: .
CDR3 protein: ASSQQGSTAGEY

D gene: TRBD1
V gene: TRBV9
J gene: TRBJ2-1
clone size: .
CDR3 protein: ASSVESGGYYEQF

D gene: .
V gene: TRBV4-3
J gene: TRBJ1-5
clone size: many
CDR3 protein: ASSQDWSDQPQH

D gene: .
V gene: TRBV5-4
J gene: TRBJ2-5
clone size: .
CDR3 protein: ASSHARTETYQETQY

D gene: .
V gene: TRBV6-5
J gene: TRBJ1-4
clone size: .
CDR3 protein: ASSYRRTPSPGKLF

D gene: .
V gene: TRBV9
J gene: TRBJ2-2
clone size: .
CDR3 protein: ASSVGGQNTGELF

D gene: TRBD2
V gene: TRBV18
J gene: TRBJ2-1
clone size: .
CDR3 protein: ASSLGLVPSGVRNEQF

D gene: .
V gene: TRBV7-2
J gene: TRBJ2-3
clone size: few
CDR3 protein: ASSPRDFYGNTQY

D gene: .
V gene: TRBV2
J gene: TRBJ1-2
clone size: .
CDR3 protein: ASSERGASPYGYT

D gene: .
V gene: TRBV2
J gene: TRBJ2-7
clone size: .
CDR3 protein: ASSLRDIYEQY

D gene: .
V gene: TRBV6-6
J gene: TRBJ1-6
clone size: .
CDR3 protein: ASTVDGWSSPLH

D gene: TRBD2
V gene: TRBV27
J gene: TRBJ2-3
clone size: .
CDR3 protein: ASSSPRGTTDTQY

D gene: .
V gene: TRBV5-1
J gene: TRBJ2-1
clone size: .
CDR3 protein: ASRRPGDSTNEQF

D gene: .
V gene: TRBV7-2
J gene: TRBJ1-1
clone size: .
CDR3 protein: ASSLLGTQNTEAF

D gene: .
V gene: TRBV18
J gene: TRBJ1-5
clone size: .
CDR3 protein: ASSRGQSRGPQH

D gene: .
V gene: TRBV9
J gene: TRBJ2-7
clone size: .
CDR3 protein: ASSVSGTNYEQY

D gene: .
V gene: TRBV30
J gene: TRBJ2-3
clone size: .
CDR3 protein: AWTMLGGGTDTQY

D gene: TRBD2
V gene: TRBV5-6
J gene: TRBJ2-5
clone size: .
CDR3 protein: ASSLGRGQETQY

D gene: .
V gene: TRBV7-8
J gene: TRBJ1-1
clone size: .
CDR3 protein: ASSFGSEAF

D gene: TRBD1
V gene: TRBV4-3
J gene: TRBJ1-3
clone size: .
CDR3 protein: ASSQGFQGGRGRGNTIY

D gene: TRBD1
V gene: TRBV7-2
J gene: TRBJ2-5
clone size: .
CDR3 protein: ASSLNRGSLETQY

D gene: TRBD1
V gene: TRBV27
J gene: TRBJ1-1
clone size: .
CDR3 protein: ASSWGNRGTEAF

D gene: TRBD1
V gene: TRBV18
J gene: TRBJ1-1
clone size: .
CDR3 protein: ASSQNRGAEAF

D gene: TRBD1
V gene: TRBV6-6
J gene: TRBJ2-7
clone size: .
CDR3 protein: ASSWPGQGGEQY

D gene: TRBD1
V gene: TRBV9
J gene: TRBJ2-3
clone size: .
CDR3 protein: ASSVDGQGSDTQY

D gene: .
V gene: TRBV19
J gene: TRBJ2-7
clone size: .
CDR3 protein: ASSIGQGTLQY

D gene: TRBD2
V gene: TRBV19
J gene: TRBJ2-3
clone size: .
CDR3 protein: ASSLSGSGTDTQY

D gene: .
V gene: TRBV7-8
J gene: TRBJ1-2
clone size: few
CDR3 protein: ASSPRDNNYGYT

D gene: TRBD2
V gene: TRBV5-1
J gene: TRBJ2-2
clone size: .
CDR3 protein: ASSFTGGGTGELF

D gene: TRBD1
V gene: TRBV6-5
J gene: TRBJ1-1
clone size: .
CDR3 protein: ASRGQINTEAF

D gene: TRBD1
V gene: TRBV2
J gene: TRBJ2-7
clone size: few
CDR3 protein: ASRFNRGQGAYEQY

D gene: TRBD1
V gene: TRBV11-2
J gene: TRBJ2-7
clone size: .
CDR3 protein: ASRQTGTGADEQY

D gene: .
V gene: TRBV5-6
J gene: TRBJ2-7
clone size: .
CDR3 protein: ASSLTRAYEQY

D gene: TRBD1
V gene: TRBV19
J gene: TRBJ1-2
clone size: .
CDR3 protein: ASTPTGLHGYT

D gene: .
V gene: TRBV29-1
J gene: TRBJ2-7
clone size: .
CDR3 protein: SVIPAGTYEQY

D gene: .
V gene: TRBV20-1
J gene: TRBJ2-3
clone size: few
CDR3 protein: SARDFDTQY

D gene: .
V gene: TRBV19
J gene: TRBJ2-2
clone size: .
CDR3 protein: ASEQVLNTGELF

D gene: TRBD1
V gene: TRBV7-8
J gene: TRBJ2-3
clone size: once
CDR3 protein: ASSTGQGRDTQY

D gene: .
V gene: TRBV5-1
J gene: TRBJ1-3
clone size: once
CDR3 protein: ASSLGDSSGNTIY

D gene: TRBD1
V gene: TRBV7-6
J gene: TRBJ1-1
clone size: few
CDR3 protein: ASSLGGTGGTEAF

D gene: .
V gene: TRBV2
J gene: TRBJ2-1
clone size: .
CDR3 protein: ASSGDTEQF

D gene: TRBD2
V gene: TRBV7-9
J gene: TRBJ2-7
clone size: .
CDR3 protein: ASRASGQHEQY

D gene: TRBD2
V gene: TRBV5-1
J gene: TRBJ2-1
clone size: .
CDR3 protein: ASSLFGGRVNNEQF

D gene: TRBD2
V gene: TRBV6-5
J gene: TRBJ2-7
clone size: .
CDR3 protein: ASRQGLAAPYEQY

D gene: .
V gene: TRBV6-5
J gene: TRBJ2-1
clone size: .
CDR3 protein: ASSYSGAGEQF